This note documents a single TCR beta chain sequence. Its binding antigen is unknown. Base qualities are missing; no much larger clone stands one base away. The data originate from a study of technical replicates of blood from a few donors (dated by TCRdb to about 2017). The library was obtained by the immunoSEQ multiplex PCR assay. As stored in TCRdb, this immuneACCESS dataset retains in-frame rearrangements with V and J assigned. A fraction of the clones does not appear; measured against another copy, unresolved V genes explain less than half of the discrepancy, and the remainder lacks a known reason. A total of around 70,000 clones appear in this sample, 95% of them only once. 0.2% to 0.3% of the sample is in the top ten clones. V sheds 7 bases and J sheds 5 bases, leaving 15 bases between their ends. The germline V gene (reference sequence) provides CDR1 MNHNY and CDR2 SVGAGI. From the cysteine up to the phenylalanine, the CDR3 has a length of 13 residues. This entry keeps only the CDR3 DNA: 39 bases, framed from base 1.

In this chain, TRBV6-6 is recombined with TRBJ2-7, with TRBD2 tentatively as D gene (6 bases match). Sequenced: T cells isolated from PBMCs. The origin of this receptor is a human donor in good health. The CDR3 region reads CASTLSGVHEQYF. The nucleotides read TGTGCCAGCACCCTCTCGGGGGTACACGAGCAGTACTTC.